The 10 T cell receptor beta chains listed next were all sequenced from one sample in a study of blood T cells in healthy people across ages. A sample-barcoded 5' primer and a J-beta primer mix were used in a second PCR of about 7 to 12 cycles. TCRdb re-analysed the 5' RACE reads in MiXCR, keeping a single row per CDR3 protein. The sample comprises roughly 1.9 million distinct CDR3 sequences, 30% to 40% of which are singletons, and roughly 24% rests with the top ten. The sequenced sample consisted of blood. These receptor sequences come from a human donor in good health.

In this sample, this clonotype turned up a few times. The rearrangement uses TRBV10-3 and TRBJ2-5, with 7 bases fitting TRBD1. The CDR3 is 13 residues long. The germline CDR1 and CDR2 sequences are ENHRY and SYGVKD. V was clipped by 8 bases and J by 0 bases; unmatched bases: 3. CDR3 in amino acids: CAISGTDQETQYF. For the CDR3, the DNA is TGTGCCATCTCCGGGACAGACCAAGAGACCCAGTACTTC.

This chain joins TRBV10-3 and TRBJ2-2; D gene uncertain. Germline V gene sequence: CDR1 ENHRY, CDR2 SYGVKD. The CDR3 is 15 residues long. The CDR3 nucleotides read TGTGCTACGACAAAGCTGGCACAGAACACCGGGGAGCTGTTTTTT. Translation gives CATTKLAQNTGELFF.

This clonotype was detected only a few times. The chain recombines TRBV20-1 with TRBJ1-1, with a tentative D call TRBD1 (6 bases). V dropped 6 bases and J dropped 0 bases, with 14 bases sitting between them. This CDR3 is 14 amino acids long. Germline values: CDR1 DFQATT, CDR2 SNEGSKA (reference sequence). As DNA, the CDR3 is TGCAGTGCCCAAACAGGGACAATGAACACTGAAGCTTTCTTT. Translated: CSAQTGTMNTEAFF.

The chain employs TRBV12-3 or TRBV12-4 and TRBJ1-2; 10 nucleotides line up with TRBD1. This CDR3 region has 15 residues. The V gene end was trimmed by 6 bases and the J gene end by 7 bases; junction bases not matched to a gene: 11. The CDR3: CASRNRDRGPPGYTF. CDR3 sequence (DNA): TGTGCCAGCAGAAACCGAGACAGGGGGCCGCCTGGCTACACCTTC.

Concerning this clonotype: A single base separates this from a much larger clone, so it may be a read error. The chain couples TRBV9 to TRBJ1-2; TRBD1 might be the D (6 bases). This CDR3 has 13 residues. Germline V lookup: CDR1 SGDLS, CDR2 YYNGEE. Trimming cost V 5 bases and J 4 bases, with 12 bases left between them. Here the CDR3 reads CASRETGGYGYTF. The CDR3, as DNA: TGTGCCAGCAGGGAGACAGGTGGCTATGGCTACACCTTC.

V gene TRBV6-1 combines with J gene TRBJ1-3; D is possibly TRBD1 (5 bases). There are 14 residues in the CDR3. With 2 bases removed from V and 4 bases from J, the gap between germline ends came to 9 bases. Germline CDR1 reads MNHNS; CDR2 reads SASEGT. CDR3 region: CASSEQGNGNTIYF. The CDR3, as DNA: TGTGCCAGCAGTGAACAGGGAAACGGAAACACCATATATTTT.

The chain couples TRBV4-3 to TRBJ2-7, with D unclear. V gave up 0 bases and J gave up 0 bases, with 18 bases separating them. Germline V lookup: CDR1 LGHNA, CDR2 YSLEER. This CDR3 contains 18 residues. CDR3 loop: CASSQDQKKWAPSYEQYF. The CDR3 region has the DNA TGCGCCAGCAGCCAAGATCAAAAAAAATGGGCCCCCTCCTACGAGCAGTACTTC.

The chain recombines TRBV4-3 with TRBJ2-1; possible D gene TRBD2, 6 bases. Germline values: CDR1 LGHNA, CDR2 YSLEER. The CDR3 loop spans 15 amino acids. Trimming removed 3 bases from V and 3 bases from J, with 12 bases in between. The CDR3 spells CASSQEGLIYNEQFF. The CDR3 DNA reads TGCGCCAGCAGCCAGGAAGGACTAATCTACAATGAGCAGTTCTTC.

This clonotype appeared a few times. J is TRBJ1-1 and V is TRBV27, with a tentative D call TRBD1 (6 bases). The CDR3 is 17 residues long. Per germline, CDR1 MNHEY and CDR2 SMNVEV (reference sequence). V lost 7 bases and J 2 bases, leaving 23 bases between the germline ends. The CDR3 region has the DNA TGTGCCAGCACCAACCGGGCGGACAGCTTAGCTAACACTGAAGCTTTCTTT. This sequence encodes CASTNRADSLANTEAFF.

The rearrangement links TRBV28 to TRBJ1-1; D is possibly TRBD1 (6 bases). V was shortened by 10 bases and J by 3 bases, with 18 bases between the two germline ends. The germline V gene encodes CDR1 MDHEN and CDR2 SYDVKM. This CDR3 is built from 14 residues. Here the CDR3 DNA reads TGTGCCACAGGGGTGGGGGGGCAATACACTGAAGCTTTCTTT. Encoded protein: CATGVGGQYTEAFF.